This T cell receptor beta chain was documented in a study of cytomegalovirus exposure and HLA in healthy donors. Looking at the study overall: Earlier findings included about 120 million unique TCR beta sequences obtained from 150 million to 200 million T cells.

The PCR had 60 Vbeta and 13 Jbeta primers. In the original workflow: There were 70 million to 95 million unique TCR beta chains by a later count, and about 12 million of them were shared. Assay used: immunoSEQ multiplex PCR; TCRdb lists only in-frame clones, some missing. V, J and clone size reflect that table, while D and trimming were determined from the DNA. The sample carries about 130,000 clones, less than 85% recorded once. The CDR3 totals 14 residues. Trimming cost V 1 base and J 6 bases, with 12 bases left between them. The V gene's germline CDR1 is LGHNA and CDR2 YNFKEQ. Specimen: PBMCs. This clonotype originated in a man between 18 and 35 years old in good health and CMV-seropositive. V and J are TRBV4-2 and TRBJ1-2; D is unclear. CDR3 loop: CASSQGSEGDGYTF. For the CDR3, the DNA is TGTGCCAGCAGCCAAGGAAGTGAAGGAGATGGCTACACCTTC.